One sample yielded the 2 T cell receptor beta chains listed below, sequenced in a study of T cell responses to AZD1222 COVID-19 vaccine. Clones were sequenced by immunoSEQ multiplex PCR, and TCRdb holds only the in-frame ones, with some missing. Found here are 150,000 or so clones, about nine tenths of them singletons; the top ten hold around 4.9%. The material sequenced was peripheral blood, taken on day 0 of AZD1222 vaccination. The receptors here all came from an adult in good health.

The rearrangement uses TRBV28 and TRBJ2-1, with 8 positions matching TRBD2. The germline V gene encodes CDR1 MDHEN and CDR2 SYDVKM. The CDR3 runs to 15 residues. V gave up 6 bases and J gave up 3 bases; unmatched junction bases: 7. The CDR3 sequence: CASRKSGSNYNEQFF. The CDR3 DNA follows: TGTGCCAGCAGAAAGAGCGGGAGTAACTACAATGAGCAGTTCTTC.

The chain has TRBV6-5 and TRBJ1-5; D not certain. V lost 4 bases and J lost 1, with 11 bases in between. This CDR3 is built from 15 residues. The germline V gene encodes CDR1 MNHEY and CDR2 SVGAGI. CDR3 region: CASSSNRRSNQPQHF. The CDR3 nucleotides read TGTGCCAGCAGTTCGAACAGAAGGAGCAATCAGCCCCAGCATTTT.